Listed below are T cell receptor beta chains from one sample, sequenced in a study of T-cell reconstitution after alpha-beta-depleted transplantation in children. From the PCR reads, TCRdb called clonotypes with MiXCR, one entry per CDR3 protein. Among about 290,000 distinct CDR3 sequences listed, roughly 9.1% were seen once. Sequencing used PBMCs, obtained before TCRalphabeta/CD19-depleted stem cell transplant. The receptor set was obtained from a boy under three years old with acute myeloid leukemia, due to receive a stem cell transplant. CDR3s include the opening cysteine and the closing phenylalanine or tryptophan. Each record gives: J gene, clone size, V gene, CDR3 length, D gene, CDR3 protein, CDR3 DNA. D genes are given only for firm matches. Where a row states a size, it is once, few, many or the class of an expanded clone; other rows omit it.

j_call: TRBJ1-1
clone_size: .
v_call: TRBV6-6
cdr3_length: 12
d_call: .
cdr3_aa: CASSSTHGRAFF
cdr3_nt: TGTGCCAGCAGCTCGACCCACGGGCGGGCTTTCTTT

j_call: TRBJ2-5
clone_size: many
v_call: TRBV10-3
cdr3_length: 13
d_call: .
cdr3_aa: CAISEAREETQYF
cdr3_nt: TGTGCCATCAGTGAGGCTAGGGAAGAGACCCAGTACTTC

j_call: TRBJ2-3
clone_size: many
v_call: TRBV6-1
cdr3_length: 14
d_call: .
cdr3_aa: CASSDHRRTDTQYF
cdr3_nt: TGTGCCAGCAGCGACCACCGGCGCACAGATACGCAGTATTTT

j_call: TRBJ2-6
clone_size: many
v_call: TRBV3-1
cdr3_length: 16
d_call: .
cdr3_aa: CASTWDGPTGANVLTF
cdr3_nt: TGTGCCAGCACCTGGGACGGTCCAACTGGGGCCAACGTCCTGACTTTC

j_call: TRBJ2-7
clone_size: many
v_call: TRBV3-1
cdr3_length: 16
d_call: TRBD1
cdr3_aa: CASSPPDRGKPYEQYF
cdr3_nt: TGTGCCAGCAGCCCCCCCGACAGGGGAAAGCCCTACGAGCAGTACTTC

j_call: TRBJ2-5
clone_size: .
v_call: TRBV6-1
cdr3_length: 15
d_call: TRBD1
cdr3_aa: CASTRQGLGQETQYF
cdr3_nt: TGTGCCAGTACCCGACAGGGGCTGGGACAAGAGACCCAGTACTTC

j_call: TRBJ2-1
clone_size: many
v_call: TRBV7-8
cdr3_length: 19
d_call: TRBD2
cdr3_aa: CASSLGGLTSGNHYNEQFF
cdr3_nt: TGTGCCAGCAGCTTAGGAGGACTAACTAGCGGGAACCATTACAATGAGCAGTTCTTC

j_call: TRBJ2-1
clone_size: many
v_call: TRBV20-1
cdr3_length: 15
d_call: TRBD2
cdr3_aa: CSARDPSGGNNEQFF
cdr3_nt: TGCAGTGCTAGAGATCCTAGCGGGGGAAACAATGAGCAGTTCTTC

j_call: TRBJ2-5
clone_size: few
v_call: TRBV27
cdr3_length: 18
d_call: .
cdr3_aa: CASSLRPPIGGVRETQYF
cdr3_nt: TGTGCCAGCAGTTTACGACCCCCGATAGGTGGGGTGAGAGAGACCCAGTACTTC

j_call: TRBJ1-6
clone_size: many
v_call: TRBV10-3
cdr3_length: 14
d_call: TRBD1
cdr3_aa: CAISEPGQNSPLHF
cdr3_nt: TGTGCCATCAGTGAGCCGGGACAGAATTCACCCCTCCACTTT

j_call: TRBJ1-6
clone_size: few
v_call: TRBV28
cdr3_length: 15
d_call: .
cdr3_aa: CASSRNQGGYSPLHF
cdr3_nt: TGTGCCAGCAGTCGAAATCAGGGAGGTTATTCACCCCTCCACTTT

j_call: TRBJ2-7
clone_size: many
v_call: TRBV2
cdr3_length: 14
d_call: .
cdr3_aa: CASSESGKSYEQYF
cdr3_nt: TGTGCCAGCAGTGAGTCAGGGAAGTCCTACGAGCAGTACTTC

j_call: TRBJ2-7
clone_size: .
v_call: TRBV6-1
cdr3_length: 20
d_call: TRBD1
cdr3_aa: CASSEALWDRGPLSSYEQYF
cdr3_nt: TGTGCCAGCAGTGAAGCGCTTTGGGACAGGGGGCCCCTCAGCTCCTACGAGCAGTACTTC

j_call: TRBJ2-4
clone_size: many
v_call: TRBV6-5
cdr3_length: 15
d_call: .
cdr3_aa: CASSYSRTEKNIQYF
cdr3_nt: TGTGCCAGCAGTTACTCGAGGACAGAGAAAAACATTCAGTACTTC

j_call: TRBJ2-6
clone_size: many
v_call: TRBV5-1
cdr3_length: 17
d_call: .
cdr3_aa: CASSLAYSRSGANVLTF
cdr3_nt: TGCGCCAGCAGCTTGGCCTATAGTAGGTCTGGGGCCAACGTCCTGACTTTC

j_call: TRBJ1-1
clone_size: many
v_call: TRBV10-3
cdr3_length: 15
d_call: .
cdr3_aa: CAISDATWPNTEAFF
cdr3_nt: TGTGCCATCAGTGACGCGACGTGGCCGAACACTGAAGCTTTCTTT

j_call: TRBJ2-2
clone_size: few
v_call: TRBV19
cdr3_length: 15
d_call: .
cdr3_aa: CASSIAGRAGGELFF
cdr3_nt: TGTGCCAGTAGTATCGCCGGCAGGGCGGGCGGGGAGCTGTTTTTT

j_call: TRBJ1-1
clone_size: many
v_call: TRBV18
cdr3_length: 16
d_call: .
cdr3_aa: CASSPRITGINTEAFF
cdr3_nt: TGTGCCAGCTCACCACGAATTACAGGCATAAACACTGAAGCTTTCTTT

j_call: TRBJ2-2
clone_size: many
v_call: TRBV7-8
cdr3_length: 15
d_call: .
cdr3_aa: CASSLGPGPTGELFF
cdr3_nt: TGTGCCAGCAGCTTAGGTCCAGGACCCACCGGGGAGCTGTTTTTT

j_call: TRBJ2-7
clone_size: many
v_call: TRBV11-2
cdr3_length: 14
d_call: .
cdr3_aa: CASSLLVGAIEQYF
cdr3_nt: TGTGCCAGCAGCTTACTAGTGGGGGCGATCGAGCAGTACTTC

j_call: TRBJ2-1
clone_size: many
v_call: TRBV12-3/TRBV12-4
cdr3_length: 14
d_call: .
cdr3_aa: CASSLGLSYNEQFF
cdr3_nt: TGTGCCAGCAGCTTGGGACTCTCGTACAATGAGCAGTTCTTC

j_call: TRBJ1-1
clone_size: .
v_call: TRBV12-3/TRBV12-4
cdr3_length: 13
d_call: .
cdr3_aa: CASRNGQNTEAFF
cdr3_nt: TGTGCCAGCAGAAACGGACAGAACACTGAAGCTTTCTTT

j_call: TRBJ2-1
clone_size: many
v_call: TRBV20-1
cdr3_length: 18
d_call: TRBD1
cdr3_aa: CSAPTIRRRQGAYNEQFF
cdr3_nt: TGCAGTGCTCCCACTATTCGACGTAGACAGGGGGCGTACAATGAGCAGTTCTTC

j_call: TRBJ2-5
clone_size: many
v_call: TRBV10-3
cdr3_length: 13
d_call: .
cdr3_aa: CAIRKDPQETQYF
cdr3_nt: TGTGCCATCAGAAAGGACCCTCAAGAGACCCAGTACTTC